This T cell receptor beta chain emerged from a study of early stage breast cancer tumors (TCRdb year 2017). The study in broad terms: Of the 16 invasive breast tumors, around twelve were found to be estrogen receptor-positive, progesterone receptor-positive and HER2-negative. About 65% of the 12 ER+/PR+/HER2- tumors were invasive ductal carcinomas, while the other four were invasive lobular carcinomas. On average, each sample had 9.5 to 10-fold read coverage. The samples as a whole yielded approximately 2,800,000 detected templates, corresponding to about a million unique clonotypes. Study-wide conclusions, independent of this receptor: Enriched TCRB sequences shared across patients were found to be mostly commonly generated sequences that were unlikely to play an important role in the tumor microenvironment. Chain pairing and functional markers such as CD4, CD8 and FOXP3 were not captured by bulk genomic DNA sequencing of unsorted cells. Repertoires from blood resembled normal breast more closely than tumor, and using blood as a reference for each tissue separated tumor from normal in 14 of 16 patients. Because the cohort was small, a breakdown by tumor subtype could not be done. Compared with adjacent normal breast tissue, tumors had higher clonality and roughly 2.5-fold greater T cell density.

For this clone: Which antigen it targets is not known. No qualities accompany the bases; no much larger clone lies one base away.

The study profiled bulk TCR beta-chain repertoires in matched peripheral blood, tumor and adjacent normal breast tissue taken from some 17 patients with early-stage breast cancer. Before surgery, about 4.5-10 mL of whole blood was collected in EDTA tubes and processed within 2 hours. Peripheral blood mononuclear cells were isolated by Ficoll-Paque centrifugation in SepMate-50 tubes. PBMCs were cryopreserved in about 90% FBS with approximately 10% DMSO in aliquots of roughly 1.8 to 4 million cells and stored in liquid nitrogen. Genomic DNA was extracted with the Qiagen AllPrep DNA/RNA Mini kit. Every sample was amplified as two independent genomic DNA replicates, using roughly 0.5 ug for blood and about 1.6 ug for tumor or normal breast. Following the manufacturer's instructions, the ImmunoSeq Intro kit was used to carry out TCRB sequencing on genomic DNA. Multiplex PCR was run for 30 to 40 cycles using proprietary primers and spike-in control sequences for absolute quantification. Single-end 150-bp reads were used to sequence an 87-bp fragment spanning the CDR3 and the flanking V and J genes. Each lane of an Illumina MiSeq running version 3.0 chemistry carried seven multiplexed samples, with two replicates apiece. Turning to the authors' computational methods: Raw data were processed by the vendor's proprietary pipeline, with both replicates merged into one result per sample. To define clonotypes, the study grouped productive rearrangements that shared the V-gene family, CDR3 amino acid sequence and J-gene segment. Clonality was computed as 1 minus the normalized Shannon entropy (Pielou evenness) of TCRB abundances. To estimate T cell density, the total number of templates was divided by the input cell count, which was inferred from how much DNA went in. Total repertoire diversity and clonality were estimated with Recon using default parameters. Tumor-enriched clonotypes were defined as having over 0.1% abundance in tumor and at least 32-fold higher abundance than in normal breast. TCRdb re-hosts the immuneACCESS table, in-frame sequences only. Its copies lack some clones; in the studies checked, an unresolved V gene accounts for under half of them, and the cause for the rest is not known. V, J and clone size reflect that table, while D and trimming were determined from the DNA. The sample data list just over 70,000 clones, and roughly 84% of these were observed just once. The ten largest clones add up to 3.5% of the sample.

For CDR1 and CDR2, the germline V gene lists SGHDN and FVKESK. The CDR3 has 13 amino acids, counting the end cysteine and phenylalanine. Only the CDR3 DNA stays, 39 bases, in frame from base 1. V is reduced by 1 base and J by 7 bases, leaving a spacing of 7 bases between them. The sequence was obtained from a person between 55 and 69 years old with breast cancer. The specimen sequenced was blood. The V gene is TRBV14 and the J gene is TRBJ2-2; the D gene is unclear. The CDR3 has the sequence CASSQGYFGELFF. The nucleotide sequence is TGTGCCAGCAGCCAAGGCTATTTCGGGGAGCTGTTTTTT.